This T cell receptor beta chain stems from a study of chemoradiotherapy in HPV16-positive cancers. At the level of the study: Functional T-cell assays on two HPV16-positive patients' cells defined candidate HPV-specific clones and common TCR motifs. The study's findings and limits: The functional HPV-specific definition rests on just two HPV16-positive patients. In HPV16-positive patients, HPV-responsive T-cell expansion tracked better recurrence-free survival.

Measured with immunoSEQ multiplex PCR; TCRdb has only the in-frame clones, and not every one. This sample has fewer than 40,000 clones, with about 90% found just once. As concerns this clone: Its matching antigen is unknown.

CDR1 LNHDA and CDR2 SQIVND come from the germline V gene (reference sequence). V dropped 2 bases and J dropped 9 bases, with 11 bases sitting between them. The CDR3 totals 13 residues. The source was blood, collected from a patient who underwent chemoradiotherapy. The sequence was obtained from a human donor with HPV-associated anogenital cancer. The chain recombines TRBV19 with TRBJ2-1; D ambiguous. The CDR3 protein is CASSINVGGEQFF. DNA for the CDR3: TGTGCCAGTAGTATAAACGTCGGTGGTGAGCAGTTCTTC.